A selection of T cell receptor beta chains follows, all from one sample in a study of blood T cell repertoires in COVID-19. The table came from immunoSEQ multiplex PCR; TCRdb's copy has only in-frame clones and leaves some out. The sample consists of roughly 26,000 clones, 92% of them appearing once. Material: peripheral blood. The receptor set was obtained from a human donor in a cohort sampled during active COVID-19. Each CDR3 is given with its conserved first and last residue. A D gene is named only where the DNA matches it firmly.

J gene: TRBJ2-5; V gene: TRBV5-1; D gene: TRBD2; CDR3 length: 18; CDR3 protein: CASSLEGRLAGGRETQYF; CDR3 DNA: TGCGCCAGCAGCTTGGAGGGGCGACTAGCGGGGGGGCGGGAGACCCAGTACTTC
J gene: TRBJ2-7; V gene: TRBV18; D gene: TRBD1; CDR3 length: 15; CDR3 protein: CASSPRLGQNHEQYF; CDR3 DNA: TGTGCCAGCTCACCCAGGCTGGGACAGAACCACGAGCAGTACTTC
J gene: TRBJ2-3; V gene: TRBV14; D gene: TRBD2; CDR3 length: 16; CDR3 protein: CASSQEQRGGWDTQYF; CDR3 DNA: TGTGCCAGCAGCCAAGAACAACGGGGGGGCTGGGATACGCAGTATTTT
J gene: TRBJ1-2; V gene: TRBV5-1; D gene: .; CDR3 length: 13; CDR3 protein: CASSLASNYGYTF; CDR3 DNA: TGCGCCAGCAGCTTGGCTTCCAACTATGGCTACACCTTC
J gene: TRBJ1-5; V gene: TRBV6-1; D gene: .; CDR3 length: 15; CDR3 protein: CASSDGQTTRQPQHF; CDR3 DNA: TGTGCCAGCAGTGATGGACAGACGACTCGGCAGCCCCAGCATTTT
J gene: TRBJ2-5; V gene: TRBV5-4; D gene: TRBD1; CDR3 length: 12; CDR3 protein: CAWGTDQETQYF; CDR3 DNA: TGTGCCTGGGGGACAGACCAAGAGACCCAGTACTTC
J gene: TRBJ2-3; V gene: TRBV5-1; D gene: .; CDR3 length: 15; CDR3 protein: CASSLVVGSTDTQYF; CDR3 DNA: TGCGCCAGCAGCTTGGTGGTGGGCAGCACAGATACGCAGTATTTT
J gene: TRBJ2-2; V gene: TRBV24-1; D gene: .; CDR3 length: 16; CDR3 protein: CATSDSLGGAYGELFF; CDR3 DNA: TGTGCCACCAGTGATTCCCTGGGGGGGGCTTACGGGGAGCTGTTTTTT
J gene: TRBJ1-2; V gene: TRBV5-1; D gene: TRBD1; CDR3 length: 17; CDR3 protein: CASSYTGGTSYVIGYTF; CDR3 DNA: TGCGCCAGCAGCTACACAGGGGGGACCTCATATGTTATCGGCTACACCTTC
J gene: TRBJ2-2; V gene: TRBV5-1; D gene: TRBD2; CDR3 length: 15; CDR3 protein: CASSSAGGDTGELFF; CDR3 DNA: TGCGCCAGCAGCTCAGCGGGGGGTGACACCGGGGAGCTGTTTTTT
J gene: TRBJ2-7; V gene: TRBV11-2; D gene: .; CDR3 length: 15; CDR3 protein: CASSRLGQGPYEQYF; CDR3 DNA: TGTGCCAGCAGCCGACTTGGTCAGGGGCCCTACGAGCAGTACTTC
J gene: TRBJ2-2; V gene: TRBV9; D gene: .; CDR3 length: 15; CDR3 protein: CASSGLRSRTGELFF; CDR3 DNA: TGTGCCAGCAGCGGACTCCGGTCCCGTACCGGGGAGCTGTTTTTT
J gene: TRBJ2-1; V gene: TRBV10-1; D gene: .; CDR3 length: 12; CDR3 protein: CASSDGGHEQFF; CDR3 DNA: TGCGCCAGCAGTGATGGGGGCCATGAGCAGTTCTTC
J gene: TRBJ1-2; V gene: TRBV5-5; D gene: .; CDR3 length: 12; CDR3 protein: CASSLDREGYTF; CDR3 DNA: TGTGCCAGCAGCTTGGACAGGGAAGGCTACACCTTC